This T cell receptor (beta chain) was captured in a study of blood T cell repertoires in COVID-19. Study details: The United States, Italy and Spain were the sources of the acute and convalescent COVID-19 samples.

Authors' analysis steps: Nucleated cell number was recorded as an estimate derived from reference gene primer amplification. The table came from immunoSEQ multiplex PCR; TCRdb's copy has only in-frame clones and leaves some out. The V and J calls and clone size come from that table; D and trimming were worked out from the DNA. The sample includes 55,000 to 95,000 clones, approximately 80% of them seen just once. This TCR came from an older woman with acute or convalescent COVID-19. Sequencing was performed on peripheral blood.

CDR3 in DNA: TGTGCCAGCAGTCGGGGGGCCGATCAGCCCCAGCATTTT. It codes for CASSRGADQPQHF. V usage is TRBV2 and J usage is TRBJ1-5; D is perhaps TRBD1 (6 bases). V shed 5 bases and J shed 5 bases, with 10 bases lying between them. The CDR3 is made up of 13 amino acids. Germline-derived CDR1 and CDR2 are SNHLY and FYNNEI.